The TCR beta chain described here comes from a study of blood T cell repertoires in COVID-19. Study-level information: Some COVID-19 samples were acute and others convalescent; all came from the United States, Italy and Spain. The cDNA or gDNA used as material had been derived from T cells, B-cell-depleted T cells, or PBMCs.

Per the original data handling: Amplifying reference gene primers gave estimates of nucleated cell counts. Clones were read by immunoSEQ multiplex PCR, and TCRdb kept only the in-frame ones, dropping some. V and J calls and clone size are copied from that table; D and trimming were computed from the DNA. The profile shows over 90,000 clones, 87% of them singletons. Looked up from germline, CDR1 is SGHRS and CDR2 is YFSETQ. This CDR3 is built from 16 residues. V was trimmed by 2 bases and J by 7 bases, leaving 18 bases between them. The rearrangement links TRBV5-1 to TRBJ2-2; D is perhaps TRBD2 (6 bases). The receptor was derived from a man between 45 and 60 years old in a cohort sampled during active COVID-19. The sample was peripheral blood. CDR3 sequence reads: CASSFTSWGNHGELFF. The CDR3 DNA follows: TGCGCCAGCAGCTTCACTAGCTGGGGGAATCACGGGGAGCTGTTTTTT.